Here is one TCR beta chain with its context. Its antigen remains unidentified. This record comes from a study of cytomegalovirus exposure and HLA in healthy donors. Notes on the study in general: Most TCRs appeared rarely, but some public TCRs recurred in many donors. Investigators reported approximately 170 TCR beta chains as tied to cytomegalovirus. With high specificity and sensitivity, the classifier reportedly diagnosed cytomegalovirus status.

From the approximately 120-subject validation cohort, which was separate from the roughly 630-subject first cohort, the donors were drawn. Clones were sequenced by immunoSEQ multiplex PCR, and TCRdb holds only the in-frame ones, with some missing. The profile shows approximately 300,000 clones, around 86% of them singletons. Germline assignment: CDR1 SGHAT and CDR2 FQDESV (reference sequence). The CDR3 has 13 amino acids. V was trimmed by 1 base and J by 7 bases, leaving 10 bases between them. Material: PBMCs. V gene TRBV11-1 combines with J gene TRBJ1-1, with D uncertain. This clonotype was obtained from a woman aged 18-29 years in good health and CMV-seronegative. In DNA, the CDR3 is TGTGCCAGCAGCTTAGGGCAAGTCAATGAAGCTTTCTTT. It is translated as CASSLGQVNEAFF.